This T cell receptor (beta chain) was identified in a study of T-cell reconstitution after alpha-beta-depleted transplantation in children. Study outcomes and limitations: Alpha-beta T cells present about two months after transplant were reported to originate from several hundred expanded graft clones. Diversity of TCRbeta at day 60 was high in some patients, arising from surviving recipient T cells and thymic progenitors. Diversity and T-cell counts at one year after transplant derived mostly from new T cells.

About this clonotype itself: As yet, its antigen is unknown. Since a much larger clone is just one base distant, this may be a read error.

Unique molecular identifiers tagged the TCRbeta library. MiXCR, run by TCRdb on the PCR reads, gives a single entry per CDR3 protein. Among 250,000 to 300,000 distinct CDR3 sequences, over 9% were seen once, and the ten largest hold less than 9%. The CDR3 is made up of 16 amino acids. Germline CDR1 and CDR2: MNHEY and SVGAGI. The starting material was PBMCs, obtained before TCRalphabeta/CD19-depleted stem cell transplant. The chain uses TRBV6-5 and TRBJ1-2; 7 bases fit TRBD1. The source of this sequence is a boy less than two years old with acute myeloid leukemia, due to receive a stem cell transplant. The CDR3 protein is CANSYSTYRGYYGYTF. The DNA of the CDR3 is TGTGCCAACAGTTACTCGACTTACAGGGGTTACTATGGCTACACCTTC.